A single sample gave rise to the 3 T cell receptor beta chains below, sequenced in a study of T-cell memory formation after mild COVID-19. TCRdb reanalysed the 5' RACE reads using MiXCR and keeps one entry per CDR3 protein. The sample includes around 400,000 distinct CDR3 sequences, roughly 26% of them seen just once. Source material: PBMCs or a T cell subset sorted from them (not recorded which). These TCRs come from an adult woman who had mild COVID-19 (a few samples of this study predate the infection). Cell type and time point are not known.

This clonotype was recorded a few times. The gene calls are TRBV20-1 and TRBJ2-3; maybe TRBD2 (5 bases). Germline lookup yields CDR1 DFQATT and CDR2 SNEGSKA (reference sequence). The CDR3 contains 16 residues. V lost 0 bases to trimming and J lost 0 bases, with 13 bases between them. Here the CDR3 DNA reads TGCAGTGCTAGAGACCAACTAGATACTAGCACAGATACGCAGTATTTT. The encoded protein is CSARDQLDTSTDTQYF.

The rearrangement links TRBV4-2 to TRBJ2-3; TRBD2 matches 13 bases. Germline lookup yields CDR1 LGHNA and CDR2 YNFKEQ. This CDR3 is built from 16 residues. The V and J ends lost 3 bases and 4 bases, in that order; junction bases with no gene match: 4. CDR3 amino acids: CASSQGLAGNPDTQYF. The CDR3 bases are TGTGCCAGCAGCCAGGGACTAGCGGGAAACCCAGATACGCAGTATTTT.

This clonotype was picked up many times. The genes are TRBV9 and TRBJ1-1; tentatively, D is TRBD1 (5 bases). The CDR3 totals 14 residues. Trimming took 1 base from V and 4 from J, leaving 11 bases between them. Germline V gene sequence: CDR1 SGDLS, CDR2 YYNGEE. The CDR3 loop is CASSVHQGSTEAFF. CDR3 in DNA: TGTGCCAGCAGCGTACACCAGGGAAGCACTGAAGCTTTCTTT.